This record covers a single TCR beta chain. The data stem from a study of neurological immune-mediated disorders. From 15-18 subjects, over 160 million TCR-beta sequences were obtained in each sequencing run. MiXCR, run by TCRdb on the 5' RACE reads, gives a single entry per CDR3 protein. The table includes tens of thousands of distinct CDR3 sequences, over 6% detected once. There were some 900,000 CD4+ or CD8+ T cells used in the sorted libraries. The origin of this receptor is a woman aged 40 to 50 in good health. The sequencing input was CD4+ T cells from blood.

CDR3 in DNA: TGTGCCAGTCGAATGGACAGGGGCTTCTCTGGGGCCAACGTCCTGACTTTC. Its protein is CASRMDRGFSGANVLTF. The rearrangement uses TRBV19 and TRBJ2-6, with TRBD1 identical over 9 bases. CDR1 LNHDA and CDR2 SQIVND come from the germline V gene (reference sequence). The V and J ends lost 8 bases and 0 bases, in that order; junction bases with no gene match: 8. This CDR3 comprises 17 residues.